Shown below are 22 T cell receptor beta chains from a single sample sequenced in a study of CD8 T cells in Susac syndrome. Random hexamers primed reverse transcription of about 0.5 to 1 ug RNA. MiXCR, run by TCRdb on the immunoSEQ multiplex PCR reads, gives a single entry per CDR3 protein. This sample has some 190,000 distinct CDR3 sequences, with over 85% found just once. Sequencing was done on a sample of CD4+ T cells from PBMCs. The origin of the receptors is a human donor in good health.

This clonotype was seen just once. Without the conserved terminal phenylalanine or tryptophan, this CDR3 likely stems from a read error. CDR3 region: CASSQGQGTAEKLFC. For the CDR3, the DNA is TGCGCCAGCAGCCAGGGTCAGGGTACGGCTGAAAAACTGTTTTGT. The J gene is TRBJ1-4, the V gene TRBV4-1, with D tentatively TRBD1 (5 bases). Germline V gene data show CDR1 as MGHRA and CDR2 as YSYEKL. CDR3 length: 15 residues. V was pared by 3 bases and J by 7 bases, with 15 bases between.

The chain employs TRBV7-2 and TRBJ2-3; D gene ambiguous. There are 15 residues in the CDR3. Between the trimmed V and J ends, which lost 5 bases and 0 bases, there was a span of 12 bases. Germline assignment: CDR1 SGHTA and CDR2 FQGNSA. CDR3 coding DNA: TGTGCCAGCAGCAGTACTGGACGTAGCACAGATACGCAGTATTTT. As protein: CASSSTGRSTDTQYF.

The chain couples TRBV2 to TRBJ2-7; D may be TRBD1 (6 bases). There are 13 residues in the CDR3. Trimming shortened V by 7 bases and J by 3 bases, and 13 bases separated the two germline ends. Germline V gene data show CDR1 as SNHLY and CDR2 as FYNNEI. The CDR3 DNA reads TGTGCCAGCACCAGGGACACTGACTACGAGCAGTACTTC. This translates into CASTRDTDYEQYF.

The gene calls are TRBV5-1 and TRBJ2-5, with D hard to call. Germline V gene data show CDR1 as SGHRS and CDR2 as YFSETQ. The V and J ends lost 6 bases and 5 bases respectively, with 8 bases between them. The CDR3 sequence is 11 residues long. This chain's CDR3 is CASTMKETQYF. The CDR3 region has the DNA TGCGCCAGCACTATGAAGGAGACCCAGTACTTC.

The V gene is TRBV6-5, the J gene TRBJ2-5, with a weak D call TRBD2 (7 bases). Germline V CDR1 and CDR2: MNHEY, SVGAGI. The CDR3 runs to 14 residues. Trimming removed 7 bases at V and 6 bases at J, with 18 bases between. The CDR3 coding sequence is TGTGCCAGCATTCAATTAGGGGGGGGGAAGACCCAGTACTTC. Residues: CASIQLGGGKTQYF.

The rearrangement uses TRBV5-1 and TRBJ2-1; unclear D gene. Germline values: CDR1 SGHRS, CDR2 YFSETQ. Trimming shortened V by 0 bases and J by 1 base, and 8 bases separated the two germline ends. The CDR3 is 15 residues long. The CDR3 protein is CASSLVARSYNEQFF. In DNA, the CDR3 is TGCGCCAGCAGCTTGGTAGCCCGGTCCTACAATGAGCAGTTCTTC.

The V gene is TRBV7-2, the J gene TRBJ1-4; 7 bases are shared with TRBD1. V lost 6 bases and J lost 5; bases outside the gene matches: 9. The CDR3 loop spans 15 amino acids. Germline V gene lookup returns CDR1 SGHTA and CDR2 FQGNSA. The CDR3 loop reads CASRKDGRGNEKLFF. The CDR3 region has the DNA TGTGCCAGCAGAAAAGACGGCAGGGGGAATGAAAAACTGTTTTTT.

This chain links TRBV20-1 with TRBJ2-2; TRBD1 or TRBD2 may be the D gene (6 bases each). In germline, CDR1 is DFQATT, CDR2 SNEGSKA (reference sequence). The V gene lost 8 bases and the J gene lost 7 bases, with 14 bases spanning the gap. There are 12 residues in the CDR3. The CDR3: CSRRKGGGELFF. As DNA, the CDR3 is TGCAGTCGCCGGAAGGGGGGCGGGGAGCTGTTTTTT.

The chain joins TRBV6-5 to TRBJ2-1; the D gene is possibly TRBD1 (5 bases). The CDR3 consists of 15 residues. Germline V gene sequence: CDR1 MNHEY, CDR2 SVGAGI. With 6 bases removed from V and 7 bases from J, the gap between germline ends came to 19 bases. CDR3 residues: CASSRLQGLSNEQFF. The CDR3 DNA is TGTGCCAGCAGCCGCCTGCAGGGTTTATCAAATGAGCAGTTCTTC.

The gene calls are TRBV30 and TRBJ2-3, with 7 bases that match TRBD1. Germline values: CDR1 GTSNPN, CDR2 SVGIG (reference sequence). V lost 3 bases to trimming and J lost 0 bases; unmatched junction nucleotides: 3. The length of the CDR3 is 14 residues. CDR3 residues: CAWRRGLSTDTQYF. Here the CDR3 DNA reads TGTGCCTGGAGAAGGGGGCTGAGCACAGATACGCAGTATTTT.

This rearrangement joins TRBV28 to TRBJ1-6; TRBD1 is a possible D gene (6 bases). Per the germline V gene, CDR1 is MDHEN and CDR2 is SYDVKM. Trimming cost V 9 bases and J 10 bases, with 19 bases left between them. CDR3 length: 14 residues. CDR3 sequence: CASWGTGGRSPLHF. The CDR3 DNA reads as TGTGCCAGTTGGGGAACGGGGGGCCGGTCACCCCTCCACTTT. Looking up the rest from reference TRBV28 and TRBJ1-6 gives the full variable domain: DVKVTQSSRYLVKRTGEKVFLECVQDMDHENMFWYRQDPGLGLRLIYFSYDVKMKEKGDIPEGYSVSREKKERFSLILESASTNQTSMYLCASWGTGGRSPLHFGNGTRLTVT.

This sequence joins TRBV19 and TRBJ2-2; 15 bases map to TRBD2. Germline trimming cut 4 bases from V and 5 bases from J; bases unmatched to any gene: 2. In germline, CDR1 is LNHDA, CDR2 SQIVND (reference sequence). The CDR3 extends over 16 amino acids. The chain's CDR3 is CASSTGLAGGTGELFF. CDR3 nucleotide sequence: TGTGCCAGTAGTACCGGACTAGCGGGGGGGACCGGGGAGCTGTTTTTT.

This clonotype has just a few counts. This CDR3 is CASSLQGANSPLHF. The CDR3 region has the DNA TGTGCCAGCAGCTTGCAGGGGGCGAATTCACCCCTCCACTTT. V usage is TRBV7-8 and J usage is TRBJ1-6; TRBD1 aligns across 8 bases. Germline CDR1 SGHVS, CDR2 FQNEAQ. The CDR3 runs to 14 residues. The trim removed 3 bases at V and 7 bases at J, leaving 2 bases unmatched.

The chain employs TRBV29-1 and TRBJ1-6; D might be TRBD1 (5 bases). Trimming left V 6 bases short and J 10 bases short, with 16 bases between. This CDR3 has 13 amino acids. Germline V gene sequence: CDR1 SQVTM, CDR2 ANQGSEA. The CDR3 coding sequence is TGCAGCGTACGCAGGGAAGAGGACTCACCCCTCCACTTT. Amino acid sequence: CSVRREEDSPLHF.

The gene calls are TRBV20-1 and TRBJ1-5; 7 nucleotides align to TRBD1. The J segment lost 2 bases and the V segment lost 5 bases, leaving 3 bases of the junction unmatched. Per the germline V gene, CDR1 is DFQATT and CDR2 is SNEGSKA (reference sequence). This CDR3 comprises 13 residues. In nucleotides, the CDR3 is TGCAGTGCTGGTACAGGGGGCAATCAGCCCCAGCATTTT. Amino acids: CSAGTGGNQPQHF.

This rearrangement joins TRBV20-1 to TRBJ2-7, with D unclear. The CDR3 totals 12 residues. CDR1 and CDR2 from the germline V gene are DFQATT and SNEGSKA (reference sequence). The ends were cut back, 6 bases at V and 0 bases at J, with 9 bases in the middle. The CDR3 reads CSASLHSYEQYV. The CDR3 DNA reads TGCAGTGCGAGCCTTCACTCCTACGAGCAGTACGTC.

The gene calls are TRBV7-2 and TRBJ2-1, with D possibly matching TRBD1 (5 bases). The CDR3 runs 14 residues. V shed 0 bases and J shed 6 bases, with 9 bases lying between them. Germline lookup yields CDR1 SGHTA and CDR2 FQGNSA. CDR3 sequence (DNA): TGTGCCAGCAGCTTAGCGGGGCAATTCAATGAGCAGTTCTTC. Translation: CASSLAGQFNEQFF.

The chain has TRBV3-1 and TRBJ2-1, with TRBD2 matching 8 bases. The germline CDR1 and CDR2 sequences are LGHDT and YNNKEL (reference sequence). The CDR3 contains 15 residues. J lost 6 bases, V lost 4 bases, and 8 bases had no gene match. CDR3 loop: CASSRKGLVFNEQFF. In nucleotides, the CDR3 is TGTGCCAGCAGCCGAAAGGGACTAGTCTTCAATGAGCAGTTCTTC.

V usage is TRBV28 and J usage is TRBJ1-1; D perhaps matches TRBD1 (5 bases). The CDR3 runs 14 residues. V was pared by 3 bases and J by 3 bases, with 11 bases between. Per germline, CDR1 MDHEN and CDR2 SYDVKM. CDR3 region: CASSLPGRYTEAFF. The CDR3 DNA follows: TGTGCCAGCAGTTTGCCAGGGCGGTACACTGAAGCTTTCTTT.

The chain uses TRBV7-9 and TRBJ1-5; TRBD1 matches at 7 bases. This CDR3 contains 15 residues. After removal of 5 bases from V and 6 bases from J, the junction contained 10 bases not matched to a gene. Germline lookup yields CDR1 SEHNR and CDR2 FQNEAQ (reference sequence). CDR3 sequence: CASSVTGTAGQPQHF. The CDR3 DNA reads TGTGCCAGCAGCGTTACCGGGACAGCTGGTCAGCCCCAGCATTTT.

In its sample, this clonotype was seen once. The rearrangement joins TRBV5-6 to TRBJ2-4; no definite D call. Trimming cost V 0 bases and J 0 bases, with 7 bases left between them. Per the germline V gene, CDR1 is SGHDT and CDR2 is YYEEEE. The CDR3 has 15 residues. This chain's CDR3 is CASSLEVLAKNIQYF. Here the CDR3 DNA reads TGTGCCAGCAGCTTGGAAGTCCTAGCCAAAAACATTCAGTACTTC.

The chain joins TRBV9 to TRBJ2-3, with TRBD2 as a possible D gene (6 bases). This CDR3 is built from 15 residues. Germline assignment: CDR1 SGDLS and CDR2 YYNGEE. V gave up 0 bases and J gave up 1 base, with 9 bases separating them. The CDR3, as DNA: TGTGCCAGCAGCGTAGGCCCGGGGGGCACAGATACGCAGTATTTT. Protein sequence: CASSVGPGGTDTQYF.